The sequence of this TCR beta chain was determined in a study of shared clonotypes between healthy human individuals. The CDR3 covers 16 residues. Clones were read by immunoSEQ multiplex PCR, and TCRdb kept only the in-frame ones, dropping some. This table holds under 1,100,000 clones, approximately 68% found once. The receptor's source is a man in his late teens or twenties in good health. The genes are TRBV21-1 and TRBJ2-4; TRBD2, the table's D call, was not compared with the DNA. TRBV21-1 is an annotated pseudogene. The sequenced material came from memory CD4+ T cells sorted from blood. The subset was: CD45RA-negative fraction. CDR3 protein: CASARWGDLAKNIQYF. DNA of the CDR3: TGTGCCAGCGCTAGGTGGGGGGATCTAGCCAAAAACATTCAGTACTTC.